The entry below gives a single T cell receptor beta chain sequence along with its context. The antigen is undetermined. The data belong to a study of graft-versus-host responses after intestinal transplantation. On the study more broadly: Each patient got anti-thymocyte globulin induction, then tacrolimus and steroids for around three years.

The CDR3 is 14 residues long. Germline assignment: CDR1 MNHEY and CDR2 SMNVEV (reference sequence). V shed 7 bases, J shed 3 bases, and the junction held 7 bases outside the gene matches. Sequencing was performed with immunoSEQ multiplex PCR; in TCRdb, only in-frame clones are kept and a portion is missing. Of about 51,000 clones in the sample, about 95% are singletons; the top ten hold 0.2% to 0.25%. Sequencing used unstimulated CD8+ T cells sorted from spleen or lymph node cells, obtained before transplant. The chain has TRBV27 and TRBJ2-3; 7 positions match TRBD1. This receptor was identified in a human donor who was the organ donor for an intestinal transplant. DNA of the CDR3: TGTGCCAGCAAGGGACAGTTTCCTACAGATACGCAGTATTTT. Translating gives CASKGQFPTDTQYF.